The 2 T cell receptor beta chains reported below all come from one sample, sequenced in a study of identical twins. MiXCR, run by TCRdb on the 5' RACE reads, gives a single entry per CDR3 protein. The sample consists of about 200,000 distinct CDR3 sequences, 6.5% to 8.5% of them appearing once. This sample was also put to use in a study of yellow fever vaccine responses in identical twins.

The source material was memory (CD45RO+) T cells sorted from blood. The source is a woman aged 18-29 years in good health.

This clonotype was seen ten or more times. The V and J genes are TRBV12-3 or TRBV12-4 and TRBJ2-7, with D maybe TRBD1 (6 bases). The CDR3 length is 14 residues. Trimming cost V 6 bases and J 0 bases, with 12 bases left between them. The DNA for the CDR3 is TGTGCCAGCAGAGCGTTGGACAGCTCCTACGAGCAGTACTTC. Protein: CASRALDSSYEQYF.

Many counts were recorded for this clonotype. V gene TRBV6-4 combines with J gene TRBJ2-2, with TRBD2 identical over 7 bases. CDR3 size: 16 residues. CDR1 is MRHNA and CDR2 is SNTAGT in the germline V gene. V was pared by 3 bases and J by 3 bases, with 7 bases of the junction left unmatched. CDR3 in DNA: TGTGCCAGCAGTGATACGGCTAGCGGCGACACCGGGGAGCTGTTTTTT. Translated: CASSDTASGDTGELFF.